One sample yielded the 18 T cell receptor beta chains listed below, sequenced in a study of blood T cell repertoires in COVID-19 (TCRdb year 2020). Library generation was performed with the immunoSEQ multiplex PCR assay. In TCRdb, the immuneACCESS table is reduced to in-frame sequences with V and J assigned. These tables do not hold every clone; where another copy was compared, an unresolved V gene accounts for under half, and the others remain unexplained. This sample holds some 49,000 clones; 91% were observed only once. The ten largest clones add up to 5.5% to 8% of the sample. Specimen: peripheral blood. These TCRs come from a man aged 50 or older with active COVID-19.

V gene TRBV3-1 (or the pseudogene TRBV3-2) combines with J gene TRBJ2-5, with 8 bases identical to TRBD2. Germline V gene sequence: CDR1 LGHDT, CDR2 YNNKEL (reference sequence). The V and J ends lost 4 bases and 5 bases, in that order; junction bases with no gene match: 9. This CDR3 comprises 15 residues. The chain's CDR3 is CASSPPGGAGETQYF. In nucleotides, the CDR3 is TGTGCCAGCAGCCCCCCGGGGGGGGCGGGGGAGACCCAGTACTTC.

The chain couples TRBV9 to TRBJ2-3; TRBD2 agrees at 11 bases. With 3 bases clipped from V and 3 bases from J, the junction kept 6 bases outside the gene matches. CDR3 length: 16 residues. CDR1 and CDR2 (germline): SGDLS, YYNGEE. Written as DNA, the CDR3 is TGTGCCAGCAGCGGTCTAACTAGCGGGAGAACAGATACGCAGTATTTT. This sequence encodes CASSGLTSGRTDTQYF.

The rearrangement links TRBV6-5 to TRBJ1-1, with D perhaps TRBD1 (5 bases). This CDR3 comprises 11 residues. Germline V gene sequence: CDR1 MNHEY, CDR2 SVGAGI. V gave up 7 bases and J gave up 11 bases, with 14 bases separating them. The CDR3 here is CASTYKGAAFF. The CDR3 DNA is TGTGCCAGCACCTATAAAGGGGCGGCTTTCTTT.

This clone came up once. This chain links TRBV5-1 with TRBJ1-4, with 10 bases that match TRBD1. This CDR3 region has 14 residues. Germline V gene lookup returns CDR1 SGHRS and CDR2 YFSETQ. Trimming cost V 10 bases and J 6 bases; bases outside gene matches: 9. Here the CDR3 reads CAGSRQGADEKLFF. The CDR3 region has the DNA TGCGCCGGCTCACGACAGGGGGCTGATGAAAAACTGTTTTTT.

The V call is TRBV12-3 or TRBV12-4, the J call TRBJ2-1; TRBD2 is a possible D gene (5 bases). The CDR3 extends over 13 amino acids. Between the trimmed V and J ends, which lost 1 base and 9 bases, there was a span of 10 bases. CDR3 DNA: TGTGCCAGCAGTTTAGTGCCTGCGGGTGAGCAGTTCTTC. This encodes CASSLVPAGEQFF.

The V call is TRBV3-1 (or the pseudogene TRBV3-2), the J call TRBJ2-3; the D is unclear. V was pared by 1 base and J by 4 bases, with 9 bases between. The CDR3 covers 14 residues. Looked up from germline, CDR1 is LGHDT and CDR2 is YNNKEL (reference sequence). CDR3 amino acids: CASSQARVADTQYF. The CDR3 DNA reads as TGTGCCAGCAGCCAAGCCCGAGTCGCAGATACGCAGTATTTT.

The rearrangement uses TRBV10-2 and TRBJ2-1; 7 nucleotides line up with TRBD2. In germline, CDR1 is WSHSY, CDR2 SAAADI. The junction had 4 bases not matched to a gene; V was cut back by 2 bases and J by 3 bases. The CDR3 runs to 15 residues. CDR3 sequence reads: CASSEGGSVYNEQFF. As DNA, the CDR3 is TGCGCCAGCAGTGAGGGCGGGAGTGTCTACAATGAGCAGTTCTTC.

The chain links TRBV27 to TRBJ2-7; TRBD1 matches 8 bases. Trimming took 6 bases from V and 3 from J; bases not matched to a gene: 16. The CDR3 spans 17 residues. CDR1 MNHEY and CDR2 SMNVEV come from the germline V gene (reference sequence). The chain's CDR3 is CASRQGAPGQLHYEQYF. As DNA, the CDR3 is TGTGCCAGCAGGCAGGGGGCCCCCGGGCAACTACACTACGAGCAGTACTTC.

The CDR3 here is CASSPDRVLNEQFF. The CDR3, as DNA: TGTGCCAGCAGTCCGGACAGGGTCCTTAATGAGCAGTTCTTC. V usage is TRBV7-2 and J usage is TRBJ2-1, with 8 bases matching TRBD1. Germline-derived CDR1 and CDR2 are SGHTA and FQGNSA. The CDR3 has 14 amino acids. Trimming removed 6 bases from V and 7 bases from J; junction bases left unmatched: 8. Filled out from reference TRBV7-2 and TRBJ2-1, the complete variable domain reads GAGVSQSPSNKVTEKGKDVELRCDPISGHTALYWYRQSLGQGLEFLIYFQGNSAPDKSGLPSDRFSAERTGGSVSTLTIQRTQQEDSAVYLCASSPDRVLNEQFFGPGTRLTVL.

The J gene is TRBJ1-1, the V gene TRBV6-2 or TRBV6-3, with 11 bases that match TRBD1. Trimming removed 2 bases from V and 2 bases from J; junction bases left unmatched: 4. The CDR3 is made up of 16 amino acids. The germline V gene has CDR1 MNHEY and CDR2 SVGEGT. CDR3 region: CASSYSRTGGNTEAFF. In DNA form, the CDR3 reads TGTGCCAGCAGTTACAGCAGGACAGGGGGCAACACTGAAGCTTTCTTT.

The gene calls are TRBV11-2 and TRBJ2-7; the D gene is possibly TRBD1 (6 bases). The V gene's germline CDR1 is SGHAT and CDR2 FQNNGV. CDR3 length: 13 amino acids. V was clipped by 4 bases and J by 6 bases, with 13 bases between them. In DNA, the CDR3 is TGTGCCAGCAGCTCTAGGACAGCCGGCGAGCAGTACTTC. Amino acids: CASSSRTAGEQYF.

The rearrangement joins TRBV4-1 to TRBJ1-4; no reliable D call. Trimming cost V 2 bases and J 12 bases, with 13 bases left between them. The germline V gene has CDR1 MGHRA and CDR2 YSYEKL. This CDR3 spans 13 amino acids. CDR3 residues: CASSQPLTRELFF. The CDR3 coding sequence is TGCGCCAGCAGCCAACCCCTGACACGTGAACTGTTTTTT.

This CDR3 is CASSPALRGDNEQFF. In nucleotides, the CDR3 is TGTGCCAGCAGCCCGGCCCTCAGGGGGGACAATGAGCAGTTCTTC. V is TRBV11-1 and J is TRBJ2-1; tentative D call: TRBD1 (7 bases). This CDR3 spans 15 amino acids. CDR1 SGHAT and CDR2 FQDESV come from the germline V gene (reference sequence). V lost 5 bases and J 5 bases, leaving 16 bases between the germline ends. The full variable domain, its missing parts supplied by reference TRBV11-1 and TRBJ2-1, is EAEVAQSPRYKITEKSQAVAFWCDPISGHATLYWYRQILGQGPELLVQFQDESVVDDSQLPKDRFSAERLKGVDSTLKIQPAELGDSAMYLCASSPALRGDNEQFFGPGTRLTVL.

The chain recombines TRBV7-6 with TRBJ2-5; D is uncertain. This CDR3 contains 16 residues. Trimming pared 1 base from V and 5 bases from J, leaving 17 bases between. The germline V gene encodes CDR1 SGHVS and CDR2 FNYEAQ. Here the CDR3 reads CASSLGSQEELETQYF. DNA for the CDR3: TGTGCCAGCAGCTTAGGGTCCCAGGAAGAGTTGGAGACCCAGTACTTC.

The V and J genes are TRBV4-1 and TRBJ2-5; 9 bases are a match to TRBD2. CDR1 is MGHRA and CDR2 is YSYEKL in the germline V gene. Trimming at V came to 0 bases and at J to 2 bases, leaving 7 bases not matched to a gene. The CDR3 is made up of 17 amino acids. The CDR3 spells CASSQDLVAGVQETQYF. The CDR3 region has the DNA TGCGCCAGCAGCCAAGATTTAGTAGCGGGGGTACAAGAGACCCAGTACTTC.

This chain joins TRBV5-1 and TRBJ2-7, with 9 nucleotides matching TRBD1. This CDR3 contains 19 residues. V lost 0 bases to trimming and J lost 2 bases; unmatched junction nucleotides: 15. Germline CDR1 and CDR2: SGHRS and YFSETQ. In DNA, the CDR3 is TGCGCCAGCAGCTTGGTGTCGGGTTCCGGGACAGGGAGGCCCTACGAGCAGTACTTC. Translating gives CASSLVSGSGTGRPYEQYF.

In this sample, this clone turned up once. The rearrangement uses TRBV5-4 and TRBJ1-4, with 7 positions matching TRBD1. The CDR3 loop spans 14 amino acids. Germline CDR1 SGHNT, CDR2 YYREEE (reference sequence). J lost 7 bases, V lost 1 base, and 4 bases had no gene match. This chain's CDR3 is CASSLRQGGEKLFF. The CDR3 bases are TGTGCCAGCAGCTTGAGACAGGGAGGTGAAAAACTGTTTTTT.

J is TRBJ1-4 and V is TRBV27; D is unclear. V was trimmed by 5 bases and J by 0 bases, leaving 4 bases between them. Germline assignment: CDR1 MNHEY and CDR2 SMNVEV (reference sequence). There are 13 residues in the CDR3. CDR3 loop: CASSPATNEKLFF. The CDR3 DNA reads TGTGCCAGCAGTCCAGCAACTAATGAAAAACTGTTTTTT.